This T cell receptor (beta chain) was documented in a study of early T cells in non-severe SARS-CoV-2 infection. Study-wide findings and caveats: Comparison of clonotypes with VDJdb favored anti-spike CD8 responses while missing private and CD4 specificities.

Individual cDNA molecules each received unique molecular identifiers attached to them. TCRdb called the 5' RACE reads again in MiXCR, with one record for every CDR3 protein. Here the sample spans 55,000 to 75,000 distinct CDR3 sequences, around an eighth being singletons. CDR3 length equals 16 residues. Germline loops: CDR1 MGHRA, CDR2 YSYEKL. V was cut by 2 bases and J by 4 bases, with 15 bases left in between. The sample holds many counts of this clonotype. The antigen is not known. The receptor comes from an adult who was a healthcare worker with PCR-confirmed SARS-CoV-2 infection or an uninfected control (not recorded which). This rearrangement joins TRBV4-1 to TRBJ2-1; possibly TRBD2 for D (6 bases). Sequencing was done on a sample of whole blood. The CDR3 loop is CASSQPGGTPYNEQFF. CDR3 coding DNA: TGCGCCAGCAGCCAACCCGGAGGGACTCCGTACAATGAGCAGTTCTTC.